This TCR beta chain stems from a study of T cells expressing NK-cell markers. TCRdb re-analyzed the 5' RACE reads; it lists each CDR3 protein once, without DNA. This listing includes 450,000 to 600,000 distinct CDR3 sequences. The CDR3 has 17 residues. CDR1 is DFQATT and CDR2 is SNEGSKA in the germline V gene (reference sequence). The rearrangement uses TRBV20-1 and TRBJ1-2; the D call from TCRdb, TRBD1, cannot be confirmed without DNA. Sequencing was performed on blood T cells: a sorted CD56 or NKG2C T cell subset, CD4+ or CD8+ T cells, or bulk PBMC T cells (not recorded which). This receptor was obtained from a man between 18 and 29 years old in good health. The CDR3: CSARERGGQRPNYGYTF.